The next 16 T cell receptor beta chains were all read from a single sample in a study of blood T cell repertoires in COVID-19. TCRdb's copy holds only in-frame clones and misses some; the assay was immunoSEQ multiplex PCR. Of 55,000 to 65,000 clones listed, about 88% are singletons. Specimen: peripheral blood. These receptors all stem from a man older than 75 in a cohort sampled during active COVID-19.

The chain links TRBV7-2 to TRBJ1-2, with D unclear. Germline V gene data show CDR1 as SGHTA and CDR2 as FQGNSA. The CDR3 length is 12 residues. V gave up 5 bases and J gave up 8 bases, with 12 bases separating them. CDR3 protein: CASSQDLAGYTF. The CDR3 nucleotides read TGTGCCAGCAGCCAGGACTTGGCAGGCTACACCTTC.

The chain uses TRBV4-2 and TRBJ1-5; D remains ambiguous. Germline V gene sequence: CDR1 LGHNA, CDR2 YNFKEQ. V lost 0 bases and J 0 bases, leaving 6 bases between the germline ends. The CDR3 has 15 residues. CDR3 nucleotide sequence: TGTGCCAGCAGCCAAGATACCGGTAGCAATCAGCCCCAGCATTTT. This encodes CASSQDTGSNQPQHF.

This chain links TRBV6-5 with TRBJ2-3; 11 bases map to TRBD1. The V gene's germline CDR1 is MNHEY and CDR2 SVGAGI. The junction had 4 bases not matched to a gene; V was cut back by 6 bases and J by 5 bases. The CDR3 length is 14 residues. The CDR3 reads CASSWTGGIDTQYF. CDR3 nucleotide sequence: TGTGCCAGCAGCTGGACAGGGGGCATAGATACGCAGTATTTT.

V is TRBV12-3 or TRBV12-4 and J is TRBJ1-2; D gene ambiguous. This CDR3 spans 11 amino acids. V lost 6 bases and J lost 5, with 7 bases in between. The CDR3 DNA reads TGTGCCAGCAGCAAATCATATGGCTACACCTTC. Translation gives CASSKSYGYTF.

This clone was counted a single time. This CDR3 reads CASSTSLRGSGANVLTF. The CDR3 DNA sequence: TGTGCCAGTAGTACCTCCCTCCGGGGATCTGGGGCCAACGTCCTGACTTTC. The chain joins TRBV19 to TRBJ2-6, with D tentatively TRBD2 (5 bases). Germline CDR1 and CDR2: LNHDA and SQIVND (reference sequence). The V gene lost 4 bases and the J gene lost 1 base, with 14 bases spanning the gap. CDR3 length: 17 amino acids. The entire variable domain, with the rest obtained from reference TRBV19 and TRBJ2-6, is as follows: DGGITQSPKYLFRKEGQNVTLSCEQNLNHDAMYWYRQDPGQGLRLIYYSQIVNDFQKGDIAEGYSVSREKKESFPLTVTSAQKNPTAFYLCASSTSLRGSGANVLTFGAGSRLTVL.

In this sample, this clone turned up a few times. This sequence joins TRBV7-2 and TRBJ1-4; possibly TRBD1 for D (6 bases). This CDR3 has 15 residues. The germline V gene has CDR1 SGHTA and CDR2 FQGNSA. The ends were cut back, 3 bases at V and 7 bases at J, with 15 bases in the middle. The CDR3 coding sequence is TGTGCCAGCAGCTTGACCTTGGGGGCGGGTGAAAAACTGTTTTTT. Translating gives CASSLTLGAGEKLFF. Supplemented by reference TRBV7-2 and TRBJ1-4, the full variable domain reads GAGVSQSPSNKVTEKGKDVELRCDPISGHTALYWYRQSLGQGLEFLIYFQGNSAPDKSGLPSDRFSAERTGGSVSTLTIQRTQQEDSAVYLCASSLTLGAGEKLFFGSGTQLSVL.

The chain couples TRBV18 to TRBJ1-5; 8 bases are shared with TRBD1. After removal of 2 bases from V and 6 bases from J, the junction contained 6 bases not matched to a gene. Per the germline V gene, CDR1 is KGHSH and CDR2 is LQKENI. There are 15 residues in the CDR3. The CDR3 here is CASSPGQGGGQPQHF. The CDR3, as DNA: TGTGCCAGCTCACCAGGACAGGGCGGAGGTCAGCCCCAGCATTTT.

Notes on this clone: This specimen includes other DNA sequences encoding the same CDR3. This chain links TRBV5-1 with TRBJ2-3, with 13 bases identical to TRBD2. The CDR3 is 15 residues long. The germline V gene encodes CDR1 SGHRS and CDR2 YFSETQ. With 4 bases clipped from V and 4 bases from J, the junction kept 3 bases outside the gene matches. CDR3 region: CASSRTSGRADTQYF. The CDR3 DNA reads TGCGCCAGCAGCCGCACTAGCGGGAGGGCAGATACGCAGTATTTT.

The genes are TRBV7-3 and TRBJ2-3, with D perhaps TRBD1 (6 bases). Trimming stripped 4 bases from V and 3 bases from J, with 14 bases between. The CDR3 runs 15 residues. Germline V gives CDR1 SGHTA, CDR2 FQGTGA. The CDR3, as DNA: TGTGCCAGCAGCTCACAGGGAGAAACAACAGATACGCAGTATTTT. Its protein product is CASSSQGETTDTQYF.

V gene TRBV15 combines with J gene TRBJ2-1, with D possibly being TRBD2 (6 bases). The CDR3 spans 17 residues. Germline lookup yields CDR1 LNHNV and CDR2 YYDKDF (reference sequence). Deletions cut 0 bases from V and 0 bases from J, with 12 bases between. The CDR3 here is CATSRETVAASYNEQFF. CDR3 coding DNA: TGTGCCACCAGCAGAGAGACTGTAGCGGCCTCCTACAATGAGCAGTTCTTC.

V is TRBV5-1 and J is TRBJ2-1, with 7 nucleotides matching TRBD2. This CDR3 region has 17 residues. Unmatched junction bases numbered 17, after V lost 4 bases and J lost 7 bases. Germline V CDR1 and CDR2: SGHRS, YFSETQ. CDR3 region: CASSPSWTSQAWNEQFF. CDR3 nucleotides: TGCGCCAGCAGCCCCTCCTGGACTAGTCAAGCTTGGAATGAGCAGTTCTTC.

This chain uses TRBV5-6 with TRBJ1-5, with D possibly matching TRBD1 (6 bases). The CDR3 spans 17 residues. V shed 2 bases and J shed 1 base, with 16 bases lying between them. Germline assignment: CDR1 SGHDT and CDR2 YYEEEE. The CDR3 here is CASSLFIGGTSNQPQHF. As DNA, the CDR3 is TGTGCCAGCAGCTTATTTATAGGGGGTACAAGCAATCAGCCCCAGCATTTT.

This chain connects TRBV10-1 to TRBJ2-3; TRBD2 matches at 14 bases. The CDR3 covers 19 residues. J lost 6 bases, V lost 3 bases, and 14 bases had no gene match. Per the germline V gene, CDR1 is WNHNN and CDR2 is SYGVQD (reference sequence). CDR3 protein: CASSDGTSGRRKDSDTQYF. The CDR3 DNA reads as TGCGCCAGCAGTGATGGGACTAGCGGGAGACGAAAGGATTCGGATACGCAGTATTTT.

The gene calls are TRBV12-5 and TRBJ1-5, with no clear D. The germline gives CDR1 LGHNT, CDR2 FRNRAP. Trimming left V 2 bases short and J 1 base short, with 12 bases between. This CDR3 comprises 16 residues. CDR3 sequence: CASGLLRDGSNQPQHF. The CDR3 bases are TGTGCTAGTGGTTTGTTGCGGGATGGGAGCAATCAGCCCCAGCATTTT.

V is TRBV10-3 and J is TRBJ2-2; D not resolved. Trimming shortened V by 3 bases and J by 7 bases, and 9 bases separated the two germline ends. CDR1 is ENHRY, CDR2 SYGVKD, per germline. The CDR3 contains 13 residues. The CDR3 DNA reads TGTGCCATCAGTGATGGTAGCAACGGGGAGCTGTTTTTT. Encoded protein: CAISDGSNGELFF.

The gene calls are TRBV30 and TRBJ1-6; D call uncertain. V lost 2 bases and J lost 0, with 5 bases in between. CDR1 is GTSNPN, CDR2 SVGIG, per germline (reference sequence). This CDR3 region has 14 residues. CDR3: CAWSYSSYNSPLHF. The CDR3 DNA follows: TGTGCCTGGAGTTACAGCTCCTATAATTCACCCCTCCACTTT.